Listed here are 31 T cell receptor beta chains from one sample, sequenced in a study of T cell responses to AZD1222 COVID-19 vaccine. Using immunoSEQ multiplex PCR, the repertoire was profiled, and TCRdb retains in-frame clones only, with some absent. Altogether 75,000 to 85,000 clones are present, roughly 90% being singletons, with the ten largest covering around 4%. The specimen was peripheral blood, collected on day 0 of AZD1222 vaccination. The receptor source for this set is an adult in good health.

This clone was counted a single time. This chain connects TRBV6-2 or TRBV6-3 to TRBJ1-5, with 7 bases identical to TRBD1. Germline V gene lookup returns CDR1 MNHEY and CDR2 SVGEGT. The CDR3 covers 16 residues. Germline trimming cut 0 bases from V and 12 bases from J; bases unmatched to any gene: 14. The CDR3: CASSYSDRFIVGLQHF. CDR3 DNA sequence: TGTGCCAGCAGTTACTCGGACAGGTTTATTGTTGGTCTCCAGCATTTT.

The V call is TRBV11-3, the J call TRBJ2-5, with D perhaps TRBD2 (6 bases). Trimming removed 3 bases at V and 0 bases at J, with 17 bases between. The CDR3 covers 17 residues. Germline CDR1 reads SGHNT; CDR2 reads YENEEA. CDR3: CASSLVRGIGYQETQYF. CDR3 nucleotide sequence: TGTGCCAGCAGCTTGGTTCGGGGGATCGGGTACCAAGAGACCCAGTACTTC.

The genes are TRBV6-5 and TRBJ2-2, with unresolved D. The V end was cut by 6 bases, the J end by 3 bases, with 11 bases between. This CDR3 has 14 residues. CDR1 and CDR2 (germline): MNHEY, SVGAGI. This chain's CDR3 is CASRKLADTGELFF. The CDR3 region has the DNA TGTGCCAGCAGGAAGTTGGCTGACACCGGGGAGCTGTTTTTT.

CDR3 sequence: CASSLGRQGYTF. The CDR3 DNA reads TGTGCCAGCAGTTTAGGTAGACAGGGCTACACCTTC. V gene TRBV12-3 or TRBV12-4 combines with J gene TRBJ1-2, with D maybe TRBD1 (5 bases). Trimming left V 1 base short and J 8 bases short, with 8 bases between. The CDR3 consists of 12 residues.

This chain uses TRBV6-5 with TRBJ2-7, with D tentatively TRBD2 (5 bases). CDR1 MNHEY and CDR2 SVGAGI come from the germline V gene. This CDR3 region has 15 residues. Trimming stripped 6 bases from V and 3 bases from J, with 18 bases between. The DNA for the CDR3 is TGTGCCAGCAGACCTGGACTGGCCGACCTCTACGAGCAGTACTTC. Its protein is CASRPGLADLYEQYF.

The gene calls are TRBV6-6 and TRBJ1-4; the match to TRBD1 covers 9 bases. The trim removed 6 bases at V and 8 bases at J, leaving 13 bases unmatched. Germline lookup yields CDR1 MNHNY and CDR2 SVGAGI (reference sequence). This CDR3 region has 16 residues. Written as DNA, the CDR3 is TGTGCCAGCAGCCGGGACAGGGCGGCGGCGGGAGAAAAACTGTTTTTT. Protein product: CASSRDRAAAGEKLFF.

The rearrangement joins TRBV9 to TRBJ2-1; 8 nucleotides agree with TRBD2. V trimming: 0 bases; J trimming: 4 bases; junction bases outside the gene matches: 6. There are 16 residues in the CDR3. The germline V gene encodes CDR1 SGDLS and CDR2 YYNGEE. The CDR3 sequence: CASSVEPAGVYNEQFF. DNA of the CDR3: TGTGCCAGCAGCGTAGAGCCAGCGGGGGTTTACAATGAGCAGTTCTTC.

This clone was seen a few times. This chain links TRBV24-1 with TRBJ2-2; 11 nucleotides match TRBD1. V gave up 2 bases and J gave up 7 bases; unmatched junction bases: 5. Germline CDR1 and CDR2: KGHDR and SFDVKD. This CDR3 contains 16 residues. The CDR3 DNA sequence: TGTGCCACCAGTGATTCGGGACAGGGGGTGAGCGGGGAGCTGTTTTTT. This sequence encodes CATSDSGQGVSGELFF.

The rearrangement joins TRBV6-2 or TRBV6-3 to TRBJ2-1; 9 bases align to TRBD2. The CDR3 is 14 residues long. Germline assignment: CDR1 MNHEY and CDR2 SVGEGT. V trimming: 4 bases; J trimming: 6 bases; junction bases outside the gene matches: 4. The DNA of the CDR3 is TGTGCCAGCAGTTCGTCTAGCGGGGTCAATGAGCAGTTCTTC. Translated: CASSSSSGVNEQFF.

The V and J genes are TRBV7-8 and TRBJ2-7; 11 bases line up with TRBD1. V was clipped by 0 bases and J by 3 bases; unmatched bases: 4. The CDR3 contains 16 residues. CDR1 is SGHVS and CDR2 is FQNEAQ in the germline V gene. The CDR3 DNA sequence: TGTGCCAGCAGCTTAGCGTCAGGGACAGGGGGCTACGAGCAGTACTTC. Protein: CASSLASGTGGYEQYF.

For the CDR3, the DNA is TGTGCCAGCTCACCGACAGAGGAATCCTACGAGCAGTACTTC. Translated: CASSPTEESYEQYF. The rearrangement uses TRBV18 and TRBJ2-7; D perhaps matches TRBD1 (5 bases). This CDR3 comprises 14 residues. Looked up from germline, CDR1 is KGHSH and CDR2 is LQKENI. Trimming removed 3 bases from V and 1 base from J, with 10 bases in between.

The V call is TRBV18, the J call TRBJ1-5; 7 bases are a match to TRBD1. Trimming cost V 6 bases and J 0 bases; bases outside gene matches: 8. CDR3 size: 16 residues. Germline V CDR1 and CDR2: KGHSH, LQKENI. CDR3 sequence (DNA): TGTGCCAGCTCTCCCGACAGGGCTTATAGCAATCAGCCCCAGCATTTT. Translation: CASSPDRAYSNQPQHF.

CDR3 sequence reads: CASSPRLDTNTEAFF. In DNA, the CDR3 is TGTGCCAGCAGCCCTCGACTGGATACGAACACTGAAGCTTTCTTT. The chain is built from TRBV7-9 and TRBJ1-1; D is undetermined. This CDR3 has 15 amino acids. CDR1 SEHNR and CDR2 FQNEAQ come from the germline V gene (reference sequence). The V end lost 5 bases, the J end lost 1 base, and 14 bases lay between the germline ends.

V is TRBV2 and J is TRBJ1-5; D is unresolved. With 4 bases removed from V and 3 bases from J, the gap between germline ends came to 7 bases. There are 13 residues in the CDR3. CDR1 and CDR2 (germline): SNHLY, FYNNEI. This CDR3 reads CASSVENNQPQHF. CDR3 sequence (DNA): TGTGCCAGCAGTGTGGAGAACAATCAGCCCCAGCATTTT.

The chain employs TRBV30 and TRBJ2-7; 9 bases match TRBD1. Germline V lookup: CDR1 GTSNPN, CDR2 SVGIG (reference sequence). Losses at the gene ends were 5 bases for V and 3 bases for J; bases not matched to a gene: 2. This CDR3 region has 12 residues. CDR3 nucleotide sequence: TGTGCCTGGGGACAGGGGTTCTACGAGCAGTACTTC. Encoded protein: CAWGQGFYEQYF.

V gene TRBV6-6 combines with J gene TRBJ2-1; TRBD2 matches 11 bases. Trimming at V came to 2 bases and at J to 6 bases, leaving 3 bases not matched to a gene. The CDR3 totals 15 residues. The germline V gene encodes CDR1 MNHNY and CDR2 SVGAGI (reference sequence). CDR3 residues: CASSYALAGVNEQFF. Here the CDR3 DNA reads TGTGCCAGCAGTTACGCACTAGCGGGAGTCAATGAGCAGTTCTTC.

The rearrangement uses TRBV19 and TRBJ2-7; TRBD2 matches at 10 bases. The V and J ends lost 6 bases and 0 bases, in that order; junction bases with no gene match: 5. Germline-derived CDR1 and CDR2 are LNHDA and SQIVND (reference sequence). This CDR3 is built from 15 residues. CDR3 region: CASRASGSNSYEQYF. In DNA form, the CDR3 reads TGTGCCAGTAGGGCTAGCGGGAGCAACTCCTACGAGCAGTACTTC.

The chain joins TRBV12-3 or TRBV12-4 to TRBJ1-4; no clear D gene. The CDR3 is 12 amino acids. The V end was cut by 6 bases, the J end by 8 bases, with 10 bases between. DNA for the CDR3: TGTGCCAGCAGACCCTCGGAGGAAAAACTGTTTTTT. Protein product: CASRPSEEKLFF.

The chain has TRBV28 and TRBJ1-2; D not resolved. V lost 10 bases, J lost 2 bases, and 11 bases lay in between. The V gene's germline CDR1 is MDHEN and CDR2 SYDVKM. This CDR3 spans 12 amino acids. CDR3 region: CATMDLNYGYTF. DNA for the CDR3: TGTGCCACAATGGACTTAAACTATGGCTACACCTTC.

This chain joins TRBV5-1 and TRBJ1-2, with D unresolved. V lost 4 bases and J lost 0, with 10 bases in between. The CDR3 is 14 amino acids. Germline values: CDR1 SGHRS, CDR2 YFSETQ. The CDR3 is CASSTNSPNYGYTF. The CDR3 DNA reads TGCGCCAGCAGCACAAACAGCCCTAACTATGGCTACACCTTC.

The J gene is TRBJ2-3, the V gene TRBV5-1, with D uncertain. The CDR3 has 11 amino acids. V was trimmed by 5 bases and J by 5 bases, leaving 6 bases between them. Germline values: CDR1 SGHRS, CDR2 YFSETQ. The CDR3 DNA sequence: TGCGCCAGCAGGGAACTAGATACGCAGTATTTT. The encoded protein is CASRELDTQYF. Supplemented by reference TRBV5-1 and TRBJ2-3, the full variable domain reads KAGVTQTPRYLIKTRGQQVTLSCSPISGHRSVSWYQQTPGQGLQFLFEYFSETQRNKGNFPGRFSGRQFSNSRSEMNVSTLELGDSALYLCASRELDTQYFGPGTRLTVL.

The rearrangement links TRBV5-8 to TRBJ2-1; D unclear. Germline CDR1 and CDR2: SGHTS and YDEGEE. V was pared by 7 bases and J by 10 bases, with 18 bases between. The CDR3 is 13 amino acids. The CDR3 nucleotides read TGTGCCAGCTTGGACGTCGCCCTACCGGAGCAGTTCTTC. Protein product: CASLDVALPEQFF.

The chain has TRBV7-3 and TRBJ1-1; tentatively, D is TRBD1 (6 bases). The germline gives CDR1 SGHTA, CDR2 FQGTGA. V was shortened by 1 base and J by 5 bases, with 8 bases between the two germline ends. The CDR3 contains 13 residues. This chain's CDR3 is CASSLIGGTEAFF. DNA of the CDR3: TGTGCCAGCAGCTTAATAGGGGGGACTGAAGCTTTCTTT. Based on the CDR3 plus reference TRBV7-3 and TRBJ1-1, the full variable domain is GAGVSQTPSNKVTEKGKYVELRCDPISGHTALYWYRQSLGQGPEFLIYFQGTGAADDSGLPNDRFFAVRPEGSVSTLKIQRTERGDSAVYLCASSLIGGTEAFFGQGTRLTVV.

The chain recombines TRBV6-5 with TRBJ1-3, with a tentative D call TRBD1 (5 bases). The CDR3 extends over 16 amino acids. Germline loops: CDR1 MNHEY, CDR2 SVGAGI. The ends were cut back, 4 bases at V and 4 bases at J, with 17 bases in the middle. The CDR3 coding sequence is TGTGCCAGCAGTTGGGGGGTGGGGATCTCAGGAAACACCATATATTTT. It codes for CASSWGVGISGNTIYF.

The DNA for the CDR3 is TGTGCCAGCAGTTTAACAGGAGAGACAGGCTCCTACGAGCAGTACTTC. Amino acids: CASSLTGETGSYEQYF. The J gene is TRBJ2-7, the V gene TRBV27; D might be TRBD1 (6 bases). Germline-derived CDR1 and CDR2 are MNHEY and SMNVEV (reference sequence). V was shortened by 2 bases and J by 0 bases, with 14 bases between the two germline ends. The CDR3 is 16 amino acids.

This clone was found once. V and J are TRBV6-2 or TRBV6-3 and TRBJ2-1, with D hard to call. Germline V gene sequence: CDR1 MNHEY, CDR2 SVGEGT. Trimming took 5 bases from V and 0 from J, leaving 14 bases between them. The length of the CDR3 is 16 residues. The CDR3 sequence is CASSSRAMSSYNEQFF. The CDR3 DNA reads TGTGCCAGCAGTAGTAGAGCGATGAGCTCCTACAATGAGCAGTTCTTC.

This chain joins TRBV10-1 and TRBJ1-2; 7 bases map to TRBD1. This CDR3 has 17 amino acids. Germline lookup yields CDR1 WNHNN and CDR2 SYGVQD (reference sequence). With V trimmed by 5 bases and J by 1 base, 13 bases remained unmatched. In DNA form, the CDR3 reads TGCGCCAGCAGTCACACGAGGGGACAGATCCTTAACTATGGCTACACCTTC. Its translation: CASSHTRGQILNYGYTF.

The genes are TRBV6-2 or TRBV6-3 and TRBJ2-6; 10 bases agree with TRBD2. Germline CDR1 MNHEY, CDR2 SVGEGT. This CDR3 contains 19 residues. J gave up 0 bases and V 0 bases, and 5 bases lay outside the gene matches. The CDR3 sequence is CASSYSRLAGNSGANVLTF. CDR3 nucleotides: TGTGCCAGCAGTTACTCGAGACTAGCGGGCAACTCTGGGGCCAACGTCCTGACTTTC.

This chain uses TRBV12-3 or TRBV12-4 with TRBJ2-1, with D uncertain. There are 11 residues in the CDR3. The V gene lost 3 bases and the J gene lost 8 bases, with 5 bases spanning the gap. The CDR3 loop is CASSFGYEQFF. The CDR3 DNA reads TGTGCCAGCAGTTTTGGCTATGAGCAGTTCTTC.

This chain links TRBV7-9 with TRBJ2-7; D is perhaps TRBD1 or TRBD2 (5 bases each). Trimming shortened V by 6 bases and J by 2 bases, and 14 bases separated the two germline ends. The CDR3 has 14 amino acids. Germline assignment: CDR1 SEHNR and CDR2 FQNEAQ (reference sequence). This chain's CDR3 is CASRPGTRPYEQYF. The CDR3 region has the DNA TGTGCCAGCAGACCTGGGACCCGACCCTACGAGCAGTACTTC.

The chain couples TRBV5-1 to TRBJ2-7, with TRBD2 as a possible D gene (6 bases). V was pared by 4 bases and J by 2 bases, with 13 bases between. The V gene's germline CDR1 is SGHRS and CDR2 YFSETQ. This CDR3 comprises 14 residues. CDR3 amino acids: CASSPGTGPYEQYF. The CDR3 bases are TGCGCCAGCAGCCCAGGGACTGGCCCCTACGAGCAGTACTTC. Supplemented by reference TRBV5-1 and TRBJ2-7, the full variable domain reads KAGVTQTPRYLIKTRGQQVTLSCSPISGHRSVSWYQQTPGQGLQFLFEYFSETQRNKGNFPGRFSGRQFSNSRSEMNVSTLELGDSALYLCASSPGTGPYEQYFGPGTRLTVT.